This TCR beta chain appears in the sequencing data of a study of CD8 T cells in Susac syndrome. Study-wide findings and caveats: A relatively small number of individuals underwent TCR sequencing and HLA analysis.

Turning to this clonotype: Antigen specificity is unknown.

cDNA came from about 0.5 to 1 ug RNA primed by random hexamers. Multiplex immunoSEQ PCR targeted 54 Vbeta and 13 Jbeta TCR beta segments. TCRdb passed the immunoSEQ multiplex PCR reads through MiXCR, listing each CDR3 protein once. The sample includes under 350,000 distinct CDR3 sequences, 92% of them seen just once. Sequencing of TCR beta drew on CD8+ and CD4+ T cells from blood. The specimen was CD4+ T cells from PBMCs. The origin of this receptor is a human donor with multiple sclerosis.

CDR3 nucleotides: TGCAGCGTTGGACAGGGGGCCGCCGGCGTCTATGGCTACACCTTC. It specifies CSVGQGAAGVYGYTF. The chain carries TRBV29-1 and TRBJ1-2, with 10 nucleotides matching TRBD1. CDR1 and CDR2 from the germline V gene are SQVTM and ANQGSEA. Unmatched junction bases numbered 9, after V lost 4 bases and J lost 4 bases. The CDR3 length is 15 residues.